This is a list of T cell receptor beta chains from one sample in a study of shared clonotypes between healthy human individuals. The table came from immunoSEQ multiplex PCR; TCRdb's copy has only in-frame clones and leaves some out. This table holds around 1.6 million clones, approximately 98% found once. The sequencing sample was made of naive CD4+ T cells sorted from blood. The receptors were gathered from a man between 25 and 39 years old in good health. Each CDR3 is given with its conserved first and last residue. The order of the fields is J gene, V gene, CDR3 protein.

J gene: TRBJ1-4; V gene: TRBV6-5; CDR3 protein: CASRSTGEEKLFF
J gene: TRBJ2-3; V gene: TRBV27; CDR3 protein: CASHGLAGGDTQYF
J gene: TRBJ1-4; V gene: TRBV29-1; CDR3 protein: CSVVQGTNEKLFF
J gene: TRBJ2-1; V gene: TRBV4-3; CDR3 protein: CASSQAVSLANEQFF
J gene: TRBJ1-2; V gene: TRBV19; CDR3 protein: CASSFLGRMYGYTF
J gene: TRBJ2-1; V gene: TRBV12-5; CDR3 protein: CASGWGLAGANEQFF
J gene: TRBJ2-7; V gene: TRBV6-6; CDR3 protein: CATTDRVYEQYF
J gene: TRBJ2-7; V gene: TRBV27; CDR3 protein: CASRRGLAGIYEQYF
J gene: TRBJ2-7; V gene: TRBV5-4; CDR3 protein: CASSSPQIYEQYF
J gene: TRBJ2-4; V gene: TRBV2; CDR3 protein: CASRDGTGADQYF
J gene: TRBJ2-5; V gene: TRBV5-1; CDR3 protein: CASSFRLAGGQETQYF
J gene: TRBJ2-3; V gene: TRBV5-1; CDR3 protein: CASSLFSGRTDTQYF
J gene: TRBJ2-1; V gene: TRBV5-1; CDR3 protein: CASSSRGASGTLSYNEQFF
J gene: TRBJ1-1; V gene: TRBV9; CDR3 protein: CASSVAAGEGFRAFF
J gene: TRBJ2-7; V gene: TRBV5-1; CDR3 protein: CASSAEISYEQYF
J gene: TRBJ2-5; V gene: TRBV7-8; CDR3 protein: CASSPERGRLGQETQYF
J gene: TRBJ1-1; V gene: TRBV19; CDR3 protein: CASSIEARATEAFF
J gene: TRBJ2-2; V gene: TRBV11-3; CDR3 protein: CASSPDRVTGELFF
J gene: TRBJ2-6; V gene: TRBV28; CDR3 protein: CASSLMQRGVLTF
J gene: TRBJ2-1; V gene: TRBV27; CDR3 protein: CASSLLAGVQNEQFF
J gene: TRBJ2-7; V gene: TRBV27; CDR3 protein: CASSLRRSLSYEQYF
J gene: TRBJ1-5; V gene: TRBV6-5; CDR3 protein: CASRSTGSSNQPQHF
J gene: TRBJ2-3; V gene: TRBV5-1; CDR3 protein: CASSLAAMGSGVADTQYF
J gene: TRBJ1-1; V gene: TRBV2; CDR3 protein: CASSRDRGPGTEAFF
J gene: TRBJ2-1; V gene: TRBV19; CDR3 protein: CASTTTSGSYNEQFF
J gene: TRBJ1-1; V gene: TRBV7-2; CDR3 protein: CASSLWWRNTEAFF
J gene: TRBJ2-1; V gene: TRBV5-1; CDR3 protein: CASSLVGGRGQGADKSSYNEQFF
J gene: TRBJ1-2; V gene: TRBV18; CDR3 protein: CASSPSTADGYTF
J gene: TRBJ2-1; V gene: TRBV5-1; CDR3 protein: CASSLSTGISYNEQFF
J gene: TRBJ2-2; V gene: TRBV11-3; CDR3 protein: CASSSPDRGNTGELFF
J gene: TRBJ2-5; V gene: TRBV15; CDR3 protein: CATSRDRGIGETQYF
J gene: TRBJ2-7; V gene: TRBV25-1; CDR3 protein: CASSAIYEQYF
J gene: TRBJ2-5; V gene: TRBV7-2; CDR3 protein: CASSPLTGGETQYF
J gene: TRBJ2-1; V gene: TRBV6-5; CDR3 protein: CASRGTGSYNEQFF
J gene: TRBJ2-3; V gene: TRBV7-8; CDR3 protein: CASSLASSTDTQYF
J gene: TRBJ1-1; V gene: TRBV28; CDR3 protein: CASNTVATEAFF
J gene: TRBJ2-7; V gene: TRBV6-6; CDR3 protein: CASSYSRGYEQYF
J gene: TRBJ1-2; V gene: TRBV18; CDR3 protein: CASSPLGQGERGYTF
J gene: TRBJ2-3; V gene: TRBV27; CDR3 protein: CASKTSGGTDTQYF
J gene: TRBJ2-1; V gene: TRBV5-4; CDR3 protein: CASSLVGLEQFF
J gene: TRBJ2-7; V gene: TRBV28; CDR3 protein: CASKSRGRSYEQYF
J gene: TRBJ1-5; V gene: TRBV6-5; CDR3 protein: CASSTRTGSGQPQHF
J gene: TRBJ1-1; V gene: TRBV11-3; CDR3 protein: CASSLGAPGGKRTNTEAFF
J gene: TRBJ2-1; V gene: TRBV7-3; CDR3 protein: CASSLLIYNEQFF
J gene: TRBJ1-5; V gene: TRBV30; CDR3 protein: CAWSASPGTVNQPQHF
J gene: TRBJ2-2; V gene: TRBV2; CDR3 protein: CASSDDFSTGELFF
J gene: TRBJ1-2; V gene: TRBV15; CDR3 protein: CATSRDEQQLGGYTF
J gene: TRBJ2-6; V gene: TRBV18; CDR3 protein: CASSQVSSGANVLTF
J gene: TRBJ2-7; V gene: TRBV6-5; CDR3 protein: CASSSMTSSYEQYF